Shown below are 22 T cell receptor beta chains from a single sample sequenced in a study of blood T cell repertoires in COVID-19. This table comes from immunoSEQ multiplex PCR, and its TCRdb copy is limited to in-frame clones, with some not included. The sample lists 150,000 to 200,000 clones, over 75% occurring once. Sequenced material: PBMCs or T cells enriched from blood (not recorded which). The receptors come from a woman in her forties or fifties who had recovered from COVID-19.

This sequence joins TRBV5-1 and TRBJ2-3; D perhaps matches TRBD2 (5 bases). Germline V gene sequence: CDR1 SGHRS, CDR2 YFSETQ. Trimming shortened V by 0 bases and J by 1 base, and 9 bases separated the two germline ends. The CDR3 is 15 amino acids. The DNA for the CDR3 is TGCGCCAGCAGCTTGGAATGGGGAGGCACAGATACGCAGTATTTT. It encodes CASSLEWGGTDTQYF. Variable domain in full (rest from reference TRBV5-1 and TRBJ2-3): KAGVTQTPRYLIKTRGQQVTLSCSPISGHRSVSWYQQTPGQGLQFLFEYFSETQRNKGNFPGRFSGRQFSNSRSEMNVSTLELGDSALYLCASSLEWGGTDTQYFGPGTRLTVL.

The chain couples TRBV5-5 to TRBJ2-5; 9 bases align to TRBD1. Trimming took 2 bases from V and 2 from J; bases not matched to a gene: 4. CDR1 and CDR2 from the germline V gene are SGHKS and YYEKEE (reference sequence). The CDR3 loop spans 15 amino acids. CDR3 protein: CASSFPGQGQETQYF. The CDR3 bases are TGTGCCAGCAGCTTCCCGGGACAGGGACAAGAGACCCAGTACTTC. The complete variable domain, with remaining parts taken from reference TRBV5-5 and TRBJ2-5, reads DAGVTQSPTHLIKTRGQQVTLRCSPISGHKSVSWYQQVLGQGPQFIFQYYEKEERGRGNFPDRFSARQFPNYSSELNVNALLLGDSALYLCASSFPGQGQETQYFGPGTRLLVL.

The V and J genes are TRBV6-2 or TRBV6-3 and TRBJ2-1; D gene uncertain. This CDR3 is built from 15 residues. CDR1 and CDR2 (germline): MNHEY, SVGEGT. The germline V and J ends were trimmed by 2 bases and 6 bases, with 14 bases remaining between them. The CDR3 DNA sequence: TGTGCCAGCAGTTACCTTAATGGGCCATCCAATGAGCAGTTCTTC. This gives the protein CASSYLNGPSNEQFF.

The chain joins TRBV2 to TRBJ2-5; 14 bases agree with TRBD2. CDR1 and CDR2 from the germline V gene are SNHLY and FYNNEI. The CDR3 has 16 residues. Unmatched junction bases numbered 2, after V lost 3 bases and J lost 2 bases. CDR3 residues: CASSEGLAGAQETQYF. The DNA for the CDR3 is TGTGCCAGCAGTGAGGGACTAGCGGGGGCGCAAGAGACCCAGTACTTC.

This clone has just one count. The gene calls are TRBV29-1 and TRBJ2-5, with 8 bases aligning to TRBD2. Germline V gene data show CDR1 as SQVTM and CDR2 as ANQGSEA. The CDR3 is 12 amino acids. The junction had 6 bases not matched to a gene; V was cut back by 7 bases and J by 5 bases. CDR3 bases: TGCAGCGGCGTACGGGGGGGGGAGACCCAGTACTTC. Translation gives CSGVRGGETQYF.

The chain recombines TRBV18 with TRBJ1-2, with no clear D. Trimming left V 4 bases short and J 8 bases short, with 8 bases between. Germline CDR1 KGHSH, CDR2 LQKENI. The CDR3 has 11 amino acids. The CDR3 loop is CASSQTGGYTF. CDR3 in DNA: TGTGCCAGCTCACAAACCGGGGGCTACACCTTC.

V usage is TRBV23-1 and J usage is TRBJ1-1, with 9 bases lining up with TRBD1. TRBV23-1 carries the ORF label, with uncertain function. The trim removed 3 bases at V and 8 bases at J, leaving 10 bases unmatched. The CDR3 runs to 15 residues. The chain's CDR3 is CASSHPGTGFTEAFF. CDR3 nucleotide sequence: TGCGCCAGCAGTCATCCCGGGACAGGGTTCACAGAAGCTTTCTTT.

This chain uses TRBV4-2 with TRBJ1-1, with D maybe TRBD1 (5 bases). Germline V gene lookup returns CDR1 LGHNA and CDR2 YNFKEQ. This CDR3 region has 15 residues. V shed 3 bases and J shed 2 bases, with 13 bases lying between them. The CDR3 DNA sequence: TGTGCCAGCAGCCAGGCGGGGGGGATAAACACTGAAGCTTTCTTT. Amino acid sequence: CASSQAGGINTEAFF.

The chain recombines TRBV21-1 with TRBJ1-1. TRBV21-1 is marked as a pseudogene. The CDR3 is 14 amino acids. CDR3 sequence: CASSMGGGDTEAFF. CDR3 bases: TGTGCCAGCAGCATGGGAGGAGGGGACACTGAAGCTTTCTTT.

As regards this clone: The same CDR3 arises from other DNA sequences in this sample as well. The genes are TRBV6-5 and TRBJ1-5, with D maybe TRBD1 (5 bases). Germline V gives CDR1 MNHEY, CDR2 SVGAGI. The CDR3 is 13 residues long. V lost 6 bases to trimming and J lost 4 bases, with 10 bases between them. As DNA, the CDR3 is TGTGCCAGCAGCCCCGACAGAAATCAGCCCCAGCATTTT. Its translation is CASSPDRNQPQHF.

The V gene is TRBV6-5, the J gene TRBJ1-3, with no clear D. This CDR3 region has 15 residues. Germline CDR1 and CDR2: MNHEY and SVGAGI. Trimming took 8 bases from V and 2 from J, leaving 16 bases between them. CDR3 nucleotide sequence: TGTGCCAGCGAGAGGAGGGTGGGAACTGGAAACACCATATATTTT. Translation: CASERRVGTGNTIYF.

The chain carries TRBV19 and TRBJ1-3; TRBD1 matches at 7 bases. The CDR3 sequence is 15 residues long. Germline lookup yields CDR1 LNHDA and CDR2 SQIVND (reference sequence). V gave up 4 bases and J gave up 3 bases; unmatched junction bases: 6. Written as DNA, the CDR3 is TGTGCCAGTAGTACCTTAACAGGGGATGGAAACACCATATATTTT. Its protein product is CASSTLTGDGNTIYF.

The CDR3 loop reads CASSDNRGWGYGYTF. In DNA, the CDR3 is TGTGCCAGCAGCGATAACAGGGGGTGGGGCTATGGCTACACCTTC. The chain combines TRBV7-2 with TRBJ1-2; TRBD1 aligns across 8 bases. The CDR3 is 15 amino acids. CDR1 is SGHTA, CDR2 FQGNSA, per germline. V lost 5 bases, J lost 4 bases, and 9 bases stayed unmatched.

The chain uses TRBV27 and TRBJ1-5; D perhaps matches TRBD1 (5 bases). The CDR3 runs to 15 residues. Germline loops: CDR1 MNHEY, CDR2 SMNVEV (reference sequence). Trimming took off 8 bases at V and 0 bases at J, with 14 bases between the two ends. This CDR3 is CASRGGVASNQPQHF. The CDR3 coding sequence is TGTGCCAGCCGCGGGGGGGTGGCTAGCAATCAGCCCCAGCATTTT.

As DNA, the CDR3 is TGTGCCAGCAGCCCCCTATTAGCGGGGGGCCTTCCGAGGGCTGGGGCCAACGTCCTGACTTTC. Its translation is CASSPLLAGGLPRAGANVLTF. This rearrangement joins TRBV6-6 to TRBJ2-6; 10 bases are shared with TRBD2. This CDR3 comprises 21 residues. CDR1 is MNHNY and CDR2 is SVGAGI in the germline V gene (reference sequence). The V and J ends lost 6 bases and 2 bases, in that order; junction bases with no gene match: 19.

The chain links TRBV6-1 to TRBJ2-1; 8 bases match TRBD1. Germline V gene lookup returns CDR1 MNHNS and CDR2 SASEGT. This CDR3 is built from 13 residues. Losses at the gene ends were 11 bases for V and 5 bases for J; bases not matched to a gene: 8. CDR3 amino acids: CAGQTGVNNEQFF. Written as DNA, the CDR3 is TGTGCCGGTCAGACAGGGGTAAACAATGAGCAGTTCTTC.

The chain combines TRBV11-2 with TRBJ2-1; no reliable D call. This CDR3 spans 13 amino acids. Trimming took 2 bases from V and 1 from J, leaving 3 bases between them. Germline V gene lookup returns CDR1 SGHAT and CDR2 FQNNGV. The CDR3 bases are TGTGCCAGCAGCTTACAATCCTACAATGAGCAGTTCTTC. Its translation is CASSLQSYNEQFF.

V usage is TRBV19 and J usage is TRBJ1-5; 9 bases align to TRBD1. The CDR3 length is 18 residues. The V and J ends lost 0 bases and 0 bases, in that order; junction bases with no gene match: 6. Per germline, CDR1 LNHDA and CDR2 SQIVND (reference sequence). The CDR3 reads CASSIEGQGRYSNQPQHF. In DNA, the CDR3 is TGTGCCAGTAGTATAGAGGGACAGGGAAGATATAGCAATCAGCCCCAGCATTTT.

J is TRBJ2-3 and V is TRBV7-3; maybe TRBD2 (5 bases). The ends were cut back, 1 base at V and 2 bases at J, with 13 bases in the middle. Per germline, CDR1 SGHTA and CDR2 FQGTGA. The CDR3 contains 16 residues. The chain's CDR3 is CASSLSTRSVTDTQYF. DNA of the CDR3: TGTGCCAGCAGCTTAAGTACTAGGAGCGTCACAGATACGCAGTATTTT.

The chain is built from TRBV7-8 and TRBJ2-3, with 8 bases that match TRBD1. This CDR3 has 16 residues. Germline CDR1 reads SGHVS; CDR2 reads FQNEAQ. With V trimmed by 5 bases and J by 6 bases, 13 bases remained unmatched. CDR3 nucleotide sequence: TGTGCCAGCAGCCACCGACAGGGGTGGTCGGGTGATACGCAGTATTTT. This sequence encodes CASSHRQGWSGDTQYF.

In its sample, this clone was seen once. The rearrangement joins TRBV30 to TRBJ1-1, with 7 nucleotides matching TRBD1. Per germline, CDR1 GTSNPN and CDR2 SVGIG (reference sequence). This CDR3 is 14 amino acids long. V lost 3 bases to trimming and J lost 1 base; unmatched junction nucleotides: 5. The CDR3 nucleotides are TGTGCCTGGAGACCGGGACAGAAGAACACTGAAGCTTTCTTT. Translating gives CAWRPGQKNTEAFF. Full variable domain (remainder filled in from reference TRBV30 and TRBJ1-1): SQTIHQWPATLVQPVGSPLSLECTVEGTSNPNLYWYRQAAGRGLQLLFYSVGIGQISSEVPQNLSASRPQDRQFILSSKKLLLSDSGFYLCAWRPGQKNTEAFFGQGTRLTVV.

The V gene is TRBV25-1, the J gene TRBJ1-1; D might be TRBD1 (5 bases). There are 12 residues in the CDR3. Trimming cost V 6 bases and J 4 bases, with 9 bases left between them. Germline CDR1 is MGHDK and CDR2 is SYGVNS. The DNA of the CDR3 is TGTGCCAGCAGCAGACAGAGCACTGAAGCTTTCTTT. It codes for CASSRQSTEAFF.